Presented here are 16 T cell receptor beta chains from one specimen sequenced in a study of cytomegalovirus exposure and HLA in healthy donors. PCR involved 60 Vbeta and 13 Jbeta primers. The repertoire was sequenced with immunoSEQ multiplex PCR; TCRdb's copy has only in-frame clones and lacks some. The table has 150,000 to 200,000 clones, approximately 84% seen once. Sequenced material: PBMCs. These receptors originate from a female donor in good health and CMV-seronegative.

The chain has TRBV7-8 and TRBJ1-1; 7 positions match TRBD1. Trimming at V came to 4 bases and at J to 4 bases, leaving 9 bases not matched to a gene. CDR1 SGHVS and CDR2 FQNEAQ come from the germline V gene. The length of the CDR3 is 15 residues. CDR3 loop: CASSSRQGWSTEAFF. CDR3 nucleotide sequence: TGTGCCAGCAGCTCGCGACAGGGATGGAGCACTGAAGCTTTCTTT.

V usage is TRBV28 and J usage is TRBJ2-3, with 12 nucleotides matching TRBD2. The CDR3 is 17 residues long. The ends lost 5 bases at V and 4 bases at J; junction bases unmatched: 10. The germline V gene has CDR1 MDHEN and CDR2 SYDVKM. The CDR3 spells CASSTSLAGGPADTQYF. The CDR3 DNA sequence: TGTGCCAGCAGTACTAGCCTAGCGGGAGGGCCGGCAGATACGCAGTATTTT.

The chain's CDR3 is CAWDRGRVLNTEAFF. CDR3 DNA: TGTGCCTGGGACAGGGGGCGGGTGCTGAACACTGAAGCTTTCTTT. This rearrangement joins TRBV30 to TRBJ1-1; 10 bases are a match to TRBD1. The CDR3 totals 15 residues. The germline gives CDR1 GTSNPN, CDR2 SVGIG (reference sequence). J lost 0 bases, V lost 5 bases, and 6 bases had no gene match.

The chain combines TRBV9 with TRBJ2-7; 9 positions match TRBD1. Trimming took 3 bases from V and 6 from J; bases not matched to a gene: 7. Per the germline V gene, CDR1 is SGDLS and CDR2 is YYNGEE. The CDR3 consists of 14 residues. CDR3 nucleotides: TGTGCCAGCAGCGAGAGGGGGACAGGGTCCGAGCAGTACTTC. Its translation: CASSERGTGSEQYF.

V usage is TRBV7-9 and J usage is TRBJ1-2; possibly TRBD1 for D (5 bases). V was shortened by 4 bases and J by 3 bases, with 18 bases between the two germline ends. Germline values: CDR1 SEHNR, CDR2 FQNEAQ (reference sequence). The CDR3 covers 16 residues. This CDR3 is CASSSSERGTYYGYTF. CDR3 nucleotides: TGTGCCAGCAGCTCCTCGGAACGGGGGACGTACTATGGCTACACCTTC.

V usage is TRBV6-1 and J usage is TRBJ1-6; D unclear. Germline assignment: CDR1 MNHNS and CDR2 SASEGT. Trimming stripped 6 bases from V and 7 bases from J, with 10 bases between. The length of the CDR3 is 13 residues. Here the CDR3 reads CASRNQRNSPLHF. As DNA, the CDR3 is TGTGCCAGCAGAAATCAGAGGAATTCACCCCTCCACTTT.

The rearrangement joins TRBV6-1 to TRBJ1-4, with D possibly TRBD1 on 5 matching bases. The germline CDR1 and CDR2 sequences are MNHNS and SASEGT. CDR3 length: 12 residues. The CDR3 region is CGASGPNEKLFF. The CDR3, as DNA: TGTGGAGCGTCAGGGCCTAATGAAAAACTGTTTTTT.

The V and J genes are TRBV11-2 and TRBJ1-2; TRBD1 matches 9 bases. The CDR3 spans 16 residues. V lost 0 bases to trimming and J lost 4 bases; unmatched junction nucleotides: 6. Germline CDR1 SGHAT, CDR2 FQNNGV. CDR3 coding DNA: TGTGCCAGCAGCTTAGATGGAGGGACAGGGATCTATGGCTACACCTTC. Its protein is CASSLDGGTGIYGYTF.

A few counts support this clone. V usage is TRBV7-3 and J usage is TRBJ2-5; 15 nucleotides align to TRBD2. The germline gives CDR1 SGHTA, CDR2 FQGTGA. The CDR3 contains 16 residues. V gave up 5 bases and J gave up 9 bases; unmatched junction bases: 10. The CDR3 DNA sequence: TGTGCCAGCAGCCCGGGACTAGCGGGGGGAGGGCTGCCCCAGTACTTC. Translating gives CASSPGLAGGGLPQYF.

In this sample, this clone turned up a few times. CDR3 loop: CASSPWAAAVKVNEQFF. DNA of the CDR3: TGTGCCAGCTCACCTTGGGCAGCGGCAGTTAAGGTGAATGAGCAGTTCTTC. The rearrangement uses TRBV18 and TRBJ2-1; perhaps TRBD2 as D (5 bases). V lost 3 bases and J lost 7, with 22 bases in between. This CDR3 region has 17 residues. Germline lookup yields CDR1 KGHSH and CDR2 LQKENI.

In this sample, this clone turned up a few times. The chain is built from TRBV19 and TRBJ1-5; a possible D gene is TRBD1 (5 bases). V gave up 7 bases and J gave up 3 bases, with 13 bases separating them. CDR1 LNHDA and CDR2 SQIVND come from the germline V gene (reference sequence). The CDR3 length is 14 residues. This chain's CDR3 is CASKFGGYNQPQHF. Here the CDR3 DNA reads TGTGCCAGTAAGTTCGGGGGATACAATCAGCCCCAGCATTTT. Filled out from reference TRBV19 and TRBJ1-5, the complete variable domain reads DGGITQSPKYLFRKEGQNVTLSCEQNLNHDAMYWYRQDPGQGLRLIYYSQIVNDFQKGDIAEGYSVSREKKESFPLTVTSAQKNPTAFYLCASKFGGYNQPQHFGDGTRLSIL.

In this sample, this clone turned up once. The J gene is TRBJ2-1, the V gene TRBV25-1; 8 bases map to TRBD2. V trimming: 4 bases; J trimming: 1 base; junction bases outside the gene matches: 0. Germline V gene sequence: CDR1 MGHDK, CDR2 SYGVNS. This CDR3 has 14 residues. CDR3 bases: TGTGCCAGCAGTGGCGGGAGGTCCTACAATGAGCAGTTCTTC. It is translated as CASSGGRSYNEQFF. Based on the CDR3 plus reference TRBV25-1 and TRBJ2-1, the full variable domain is EADIYQTPRYLVIGTGKKITLECSQTMGHDKMYWYQQDPGMELHLIHYSYGVNSTEKGDLSSESTVSRIRTEHFPLTLESARPSHTSQYLCASSGGRSYNEQFFGPGTRLTVL.

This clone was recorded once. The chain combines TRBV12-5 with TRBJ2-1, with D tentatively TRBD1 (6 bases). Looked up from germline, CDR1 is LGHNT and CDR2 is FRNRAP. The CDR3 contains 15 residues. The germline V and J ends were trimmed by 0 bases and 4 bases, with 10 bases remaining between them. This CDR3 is CASGLVRTAYNEQFF. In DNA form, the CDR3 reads TGTGCTAGTGGTTTGGTAAGGACAGCATACAATGAGCAGTTCTTC. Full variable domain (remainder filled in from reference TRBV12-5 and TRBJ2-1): DARVTQTPRHKVTEMGQEVTMRCQPILGHNTVFWYRQTMMQGLELLAYFRNRAPLDDSGMPKDRFSAEMPDATLATLKIQPSEPRDSAVYFCASGLVRTAYNEQFFGPGTRLTVL.

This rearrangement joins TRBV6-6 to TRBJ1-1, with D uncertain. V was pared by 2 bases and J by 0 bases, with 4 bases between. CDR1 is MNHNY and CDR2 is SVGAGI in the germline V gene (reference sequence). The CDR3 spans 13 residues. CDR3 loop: CASSYGMNTEAFF. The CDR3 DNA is TGTGCCAGCAGTTACGGCATGAACACTGAAGCTTTCTTT.

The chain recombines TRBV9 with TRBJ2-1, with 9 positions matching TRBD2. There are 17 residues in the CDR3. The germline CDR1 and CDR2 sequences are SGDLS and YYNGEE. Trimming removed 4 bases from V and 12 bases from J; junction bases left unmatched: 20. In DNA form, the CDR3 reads TGTGCCAGCAGCCCTGAGCCCCCCAGCGGGGGGACACGTGGGCAGTTCTTC. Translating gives CASSPEPPSGGTRGQFF.

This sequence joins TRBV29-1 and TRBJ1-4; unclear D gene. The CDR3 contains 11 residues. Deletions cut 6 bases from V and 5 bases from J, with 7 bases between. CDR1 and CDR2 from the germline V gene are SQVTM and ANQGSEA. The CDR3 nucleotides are TGCAGCGTGCGGTACAATGAAAAACTGTTTTTT. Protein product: CSVRYNEKLFF.